This record looks at one T cell receptor beta chain sequence and its context. The entry originates in a study of shared clonotypes between healthy human individuals. Study as a whole: A couple of women and a few men aged 18 to 49 served as donors. Used for every donor were three CD4 naive, three CD4 memory, two CD8 naive and one CD8 memory plate.

CD4+ cells underwent separation, giving CD45RA+ naive and CD45RA-negative memory subsets. Measured with immunoSEQ multiplex PCR; TCRdb has only the in-frame clones, and not every one. Of 2,500,000 or so clones listed, less than 95% were seen once; the top ten hold 0.37%. Germline lookup yields CDR1 LGHNA and CDR2 YSLEER. The CDR3 has 17 residues. V lost 1 base and J lost 3, with 16 bases in between. Sequencing was done on a sample of naive CD4+ T cells from PBMCs. Sample subset: CD45RA+ positively selected. The J gene is TRBJ2-1, the V gene TRBV4-3, with TRBD2 as a possible D gene (5 bases). This receptor was identified in a young man in good health. Some clones in this sample may be carry-over from other donors' samples. The CDR3 here is CASSQVRGSPDYNEQFF. The CDR3 region has the DNA TGCGCCAGCAGCCAAGTAAGAGGGAGTCCGGACTACAATGAGCAGTTCTTC.